This T cell receptor beta chain was retrieved from a study of blood T cell repertoires in COVID-19. About the study: The United States, Italy and Spain were the sources of the acute and convalescent COVID-19 samples. Sample material is recorded as cDNA or gDNA derived from T cells, B-cell-depleted T cells, or PBMCs.

This study enrolled people aged roughly 18 to 90 from roughly 24 US geographic areas. Original handling: Scientists estimated how many nucleated cells there were by amplifying reference gene primers. Method: immunoSEQ multiplex PCR; TCRdb's copy keeps in-frame clones and lacks some. That table gives V, J and clone size, and the DNA gave D and trimming. Of fewer than 250,000 clones in the sample, about 86% were seen once. The source of this sequence is a woman in her forties with acute COVID-19. The source material was PBMCs or T cells enriched from blood (not recorded which).

CDR3 residues: CASSEGGEYNEQFF. The CDR3 DNA reads TGTGCCAGCAGTGAAGGGGGAGAGTACAATGAGCAGTTCTTC. The chain is built from TRBV6-1 and TRBJ2-1; possibly TRBD2 for D (5 bases). The length of the CDR3 is 14 residues. Between the trimmed V and J ends, which lost 1 base and 4 bases, there was a span of 8 bases. Germline loops: CDR1 MNHNS, CDR2 SASEGT.